A selection of T cell receptor beta chains follows, all from one sample in a study of immune evolution from preneoplasia to lung adenocarcinoma. Repertoires were generated with immunoSEQ multiplex PCR, while TCRdb's copy carries only in-frame clones and drops some. Counted here are roughly 2,000 clones, 70% to 90% occurring once; the ten biggest clones make up 9.5% to 11%. The sample was FFPE adjacent normal lung tissue. Receptors originate from a person aged 65-85 years with lung adenocarcinoma. CDR3s leave out the opening cysteine and the closing phenylalanine or tryptophan. The D gene is left open where the match is weak.

v_call: TRBV20-1; j_call: TRBJ1-2; cdr3_length: 7; d_call: -; cdr3_aa: SARDGYT
v_call: TRBV5-6; j_call: TRBJ1-1; cdr3_length: 10; d_call: -; cdr3_aa: ASSLSGPEAF
v_call: TRBV6-6; j_call: TRBJ1-2; cdr3_length: 9; d_call: -; cdr3_aa: ASRPQSGYT
v_call: TRBV2; j_call: TRBJ1-2; cdr3_length: 13; d_call: TRBD1; cdr3_aa: ASIRDSSLFYGYT
v_call: TRBV19; j_call: TRBJ1-1; cdr3_length: 15; d_call: -; cdr3_aa: ASRALSGRGMNTEAF
v_call: TRBV28; j_call: TRBJ2-2; cdr3_length: 18; d_call: TRBD1; cdr3_aa: ASSPYRDRGFIWYTGELF
v_call: TRBV28; j_call: TRBJ1-4; cdr3_length: 15; d_call: TRBD1; cdr3_aa: ASSLGTGLRANEKLF
v_call: TRBV13; j_call: TRBJ2-1; cdr3_length: 12; d_call: -; cdr3_aa: ASSKPSSYNEQF
v_call: TRBV4-2; j_call: TRBJ2-2; cdr3_length: 13; d_call: -; cdr3_aa: ASSQDFGNTGELF
v_call: TRBV15; j_call: TRBJ2-1; cdr3_length: 11; d_call: -; cdr3_aa: ATSRDVGEEQF
v_call: TRBV10-2; j_call: TRBJ2-2; cdr3_length: 9; d_call: -; cdr3_aa: ASTGGGELF
v_call: TRBV28; j_call: TRBJ1-2; cdr3_length: 11; d_call: TRBD1; cdr3_aa: ASTPGQAYGYT
v_call: TRBV28; j_call: TRBJ2-1; cdr3_length: 11; d_call: -; cdr3_aa: ASSPPDANEQF
v_call: TRBV7-9; j_call: TRBJ1-2; cdr3_length: 13; d_call: -; cdr3_aa: ASSLAQSGAYGYT
v_call: TRBV11-3; j_call: TRBJ2-7; cdr3_length: 10; d_call: -; cdr3_aa: ASSLGGVEQY
v_call: TRBV10-2; j_call: TRBJ2-1; cdr3_length: 10; d_call: -; cdr3_aa: ASSENYNEQF
v_call: TRBV5-1; j_call: TRBJ1-2; cdr3_length: 15; d_call: TRBD1; cdr3_aa: ASSSKTPSGTGDGYT
v_call: TRBV10-1; j_call: TRBJ2-7; cdr3_length: 11; d_call: -; cdr3_aa: ASSESAAYEQY
v_call: TRBV6-5; j_call: TRBJ1-6; cdr3_length: 11; d_call: TRBD1; cdr3_aa: ASSGTENSPLH
v_call: TRBV11-3; j_call: TRBJ1-6; cdr3_length: 11; d_call: -; cdr3_aa: ASSTGQNSPLH
v_call: TRBV6-5; j_call: TRBJ2-1; cdr3_length: 12; d_call: TRBD2; cdr3_aa: ASSLGLEVGEQF
v_call: TRBV28; j_call: TRBJ1-1; cdr3_length: 17; d_call: -; cdr3_aa: ASSPVFKTGKGLYTEAF
v_call: TRBV2; j_call: TRBJ2-7; cdr3_length: 9; d_call: -; cdr3_aa: ASRAGYEQY
v_call: TRBV28; j_call: TRBJ2-2; cdr3_length: 13; d_call: -; cdr3_aa: ASSLSGAPPGELF
v_call: TRBV25-1; j_call: TRBJ2-1; cdr3_length: 12; d_call: -; cdr3_aa: ASSEFTGTQEQF
v_call: TRBV2; j_call: TRBJ2-2; cdr3_length: 11; d_call: TRBD2; cdr3_aa: ASQWEGTGELF
v_call: TRBV25-1; j_call: TRBJ2-5; cdr3_length: 13; d_call: TRBD2; cdr3_aa: ASSGRLGGQETQY
v_call: TRBV2; j_call: TRBJ2-7; cdr3_length: 13; d_call: TRBD1; cdr3_aa: ASRGRTGGSYEQY
v_call: TRBV5-6; j_call: TRBJ1-1; cdr3_length: 11; d_call: -; cdr3_aa: ASSPTGSTEAF
v_call: TRBV28; j_call: TRBJ2-7; cdr3_length: 10; d_call: -; cdr3_aa: ASSLSPLFQY
v_call: TRBV9; j_call: TRBJ1-1; cdr3_length: 11; d_call: -; cdr3_aa: ASSPKGGAGAF
v_call: TRBV6-5; j_call: TRBJ2-1; cdr3_length: 13; d_call: TRBD2; cdr3_aa: ASSYSPSGRYEQF
v_call: TRBV7-2; j_call: TRBJ2-2; cdr3_length: 15; d_call: -; cdr3_aa: ASSTNMVTDTTGELF
v_call: TRBV28; j_call: TRBJ1-5; cdr3_length: 11; d_call: -; cdr3_aa: ASSLPGVQPQH
v_call: TRBV9; j_call: TRBJ1-4; cdr3_length: 12; d_call: -; cdr3_aa: ASSVSTGYEKLF
v_call: TRBV29-1; j_call: TRBJ2-7; cdr3_length: 10; d_call: -; cdr3_aa: SVDTASYEQY